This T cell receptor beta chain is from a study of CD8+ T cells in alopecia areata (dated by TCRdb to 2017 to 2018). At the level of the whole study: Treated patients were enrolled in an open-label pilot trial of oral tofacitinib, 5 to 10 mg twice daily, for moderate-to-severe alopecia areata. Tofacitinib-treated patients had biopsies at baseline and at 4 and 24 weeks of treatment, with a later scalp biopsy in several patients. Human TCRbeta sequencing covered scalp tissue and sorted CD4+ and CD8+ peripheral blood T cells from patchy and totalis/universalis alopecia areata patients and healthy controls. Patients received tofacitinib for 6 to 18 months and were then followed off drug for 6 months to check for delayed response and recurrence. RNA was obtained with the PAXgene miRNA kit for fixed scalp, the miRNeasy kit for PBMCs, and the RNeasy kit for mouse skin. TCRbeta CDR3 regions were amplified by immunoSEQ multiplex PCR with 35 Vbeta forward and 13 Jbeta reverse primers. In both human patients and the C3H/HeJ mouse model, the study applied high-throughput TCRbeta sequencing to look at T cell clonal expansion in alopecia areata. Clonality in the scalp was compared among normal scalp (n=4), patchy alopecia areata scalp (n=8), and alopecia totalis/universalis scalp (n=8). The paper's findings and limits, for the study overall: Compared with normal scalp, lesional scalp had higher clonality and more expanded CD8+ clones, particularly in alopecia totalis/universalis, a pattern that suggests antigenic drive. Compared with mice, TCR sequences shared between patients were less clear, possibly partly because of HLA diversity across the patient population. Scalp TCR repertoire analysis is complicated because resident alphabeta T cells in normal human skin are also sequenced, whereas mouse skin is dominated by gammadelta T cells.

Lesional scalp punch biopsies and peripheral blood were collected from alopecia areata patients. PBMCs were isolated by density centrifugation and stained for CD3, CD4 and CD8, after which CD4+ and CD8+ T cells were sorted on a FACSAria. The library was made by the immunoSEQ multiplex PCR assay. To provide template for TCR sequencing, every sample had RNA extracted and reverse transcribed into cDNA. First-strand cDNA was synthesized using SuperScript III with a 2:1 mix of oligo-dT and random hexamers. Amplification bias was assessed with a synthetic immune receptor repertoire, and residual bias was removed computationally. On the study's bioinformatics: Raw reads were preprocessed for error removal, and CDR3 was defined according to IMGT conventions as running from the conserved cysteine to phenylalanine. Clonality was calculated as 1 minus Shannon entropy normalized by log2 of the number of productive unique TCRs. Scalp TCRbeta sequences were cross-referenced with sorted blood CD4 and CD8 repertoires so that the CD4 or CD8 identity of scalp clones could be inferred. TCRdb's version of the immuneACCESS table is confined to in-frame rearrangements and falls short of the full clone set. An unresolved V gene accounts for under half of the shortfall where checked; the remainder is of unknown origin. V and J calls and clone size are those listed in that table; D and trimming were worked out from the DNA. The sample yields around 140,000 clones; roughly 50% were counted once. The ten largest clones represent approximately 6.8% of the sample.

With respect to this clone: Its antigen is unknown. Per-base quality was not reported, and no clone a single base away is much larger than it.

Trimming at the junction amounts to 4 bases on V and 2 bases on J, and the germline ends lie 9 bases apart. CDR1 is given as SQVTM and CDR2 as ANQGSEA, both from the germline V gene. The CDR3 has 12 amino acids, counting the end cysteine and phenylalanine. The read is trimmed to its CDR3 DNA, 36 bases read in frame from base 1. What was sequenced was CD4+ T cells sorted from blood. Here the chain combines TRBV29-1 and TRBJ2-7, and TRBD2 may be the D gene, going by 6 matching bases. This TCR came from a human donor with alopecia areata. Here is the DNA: TGCAGCGTTGGGGGACTCACCTACGAGCAGTACTTC. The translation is CSVGGLTYEQYF.